Following are 8 T cell receptor beta chains from one sample sequenced in a study of blood T cells in healthy people across ages. Through a sample-barcoded 5' primer and a J-beta primer mix, a second PCR was run for roughly 7 to 11 cycles. Via MiXCR, TCRdb re-called the 5' RACE reads, giving one row per CDR3 protein. The data contain about 780,000 distinct CDR3 sequences, about 47% of them seen just once; the ten biggest clones take up 15% to 20%. Material for sequencing was blood. The receptors stem from a man older than 75 in good health.

V usage is TRBV4-1 and J usage is TRBJ1-2; 7 bases are shared with TRBD1. This CDR3 region has 15 residues. In germline, CDR1 is MGHRA, CDR2 YSYEKL. V gave up 0 bases and J gave up 6 bases; unmatched junction bases: 7. CDR3 bases: TGCGCCAGCAGCCAAGATACAGGGGTCCCGGATGGCTACACCTTC. This sequence encodes CASSQDTGVPDGYTF.

The V gene is TRBV29-1, the J gene TRBJ1-1; a weak D match, TRBD1 (6 bases). The V end lost 6 bases, the J end lost 0 bases, and 14 bases lay between the germline ends. The CDR3 totals 14 residues. CDR1 is SQVTM, CDR2 ANQGSEA, per germline. CDR3 coding DNA: TGCAGCGTGGGCCCGGACAGCATGAACACTGAAGCTTTCTTT. It is translated as CSVGPDSMNTEAFF.

This clonotype was recorded a few times. CDR3 sequence: CASSSLPGPQQAAEQYF. CDR3 bases: TGTGCCAGCAGCTCATTGCCGGGACCTCAACAGGCCGCCGAGCAGTACTTC. This chain connects TRBV7-9 to TRBJ2-7; D could derive from TRBD1 or TRBD2 (5 bases each). V lost 4 bases and J lost 6, with 25 bases in between. This CDR3 has 17 amino acids. Germline V gives CDR1 SEHNR, CDR2 FQNEAQ (reference sequence).

Many counts were recorded for this clonotype. The rearrangement links TRBV12-3 or TRBV12-4 to TRBJ1-4, with 7 bases identical to TRBD1. After removal of 6 bases from V and 7 bases from J, the junction contained 5 bases not matched to a gene. The CDR3 loop spans 13 amino acids. DNA for the CDR3: TGTGCCAGCAGCCCCAGGGGGACTGAAAAACTGTTTTTT. Translation gives CASSPRGTEKLFF.

The chain recombines TRBV18 with TRBJ2-5; D gene ambiguous. Germline CDR1 KGHSH, CDR2 LQKENI. This CDR3 is 13 amino acids long. The V end lost 4 bases, the J end lost 3 bases, and 9 bases lay between the germline ends. CDR3 amino acids: CASSRSREETQYF. For the CDR3, the DNA is TGTGCCAGCTCACGAAGCAGAGAAGAGACCCAGTACTTC. Full variable domain (missing parts from reference TRBV18 and TRBJ2-5): NAGVMQNPRHLVRRRGQEARLRCSPMKGHSHVYWYRQLPEEGLKFMVYLQKENIIDESGMPKERFSAEFPKEGPSILRIQQVVRGDSAAYFCASSRSREETQYFGPGTRLLVL.

V gene TRBV7-3 combines with J gene TRBJ2-4; TRBD2 matches 7 bases. From germline, CDR1 is SGHTA and CDR2 FQGTGA. Unmatched junction bases numbered 16, after V lost 5 bases and J lost 0 bases. The CDR3 runs 19 residues. The CDR3 DNA follows: TGTGCCAGCAGCCATGCGGCGCGGGAGTTCAGGGAAGCCAAAAACATTCAGTACTTC. This gives the protein CASSHAAREFREAKNIQYF. The variable domain in full, with the rest retrieved from reference TRBV7-3 and TRBJ2-4, is GAGVSQTPSNKVTEKGKYVELRCDPISGHTALYWYRQSLGQGPEFLIYFQGTGAADDSGLPNDRFFAVRPEGSVSTLKIQRTERGDSAVYLCASSHAAREFREAKNIQYFGAGTRLSVL.

This clonotype was seen only a few times. The chain carries TRBV11-2 and TRBJ2-1, with TRBD2 identical over 8 bases. The V and J ends lost 2 bases and 4 bases, in that order; junction bases with no gene match: 7. The germline CDR1 and CDR2 sequences are SGHAT and FQNNGV. The CDR3 consists of 16 residues. Written as DNA, the CDR3 is TGTGCCAGCAGCTTAAGGCCAGCGGGAGAGTACAATGAGCAGTTCTTC. Encoded protein: CASSLRPAGEYNEQFF. Variable domain in full (rest from reference TRBV11-2 and TRBJ2-1): EAGVAQSPRYKIIEKRQSVAFWCNPISGHATLYWYQQILGQGPKLLIQFQNNGVVDDSQLPKDRFSAERLKGVDSTLKIQPAKLEDSAVYLCASSLRPAGEYNEQFFGPGTRLTVL.

This clonotype was picked up a small number of times. V usage is TRBV29-1 and J usage is TRBJ1-4, with D tentatively TRBD1 (6 bases). Trimming took 1 base from V and 8 from J, leaving 8 bases between them. This CDR3 has 12 residues. Germline assignment: CDR1 SQVTM and CDR2 ANQGSEA. Here the CDR3 DNA reads TGCAGCGTTGAAGGCCAGGGGGAAAAACTGTTTTTT. Amino acid sequence: CSVEGQGEKLFF.